This T cell receptor beta chain appears in the sequencing data of a study of technical replicates of blood from four donors. Data came from immunoSEQ multiplex PCR; TCRdb stores just in-frame clones and leaves some out. The data hold around 100,000 clones, with approximately 94% observed a single time. Per germline, CDR1 SQVTM and CDR2 ANQGSEA. V dropped 6 bases and J dropped 7; count of bases not matched to a gene: 9. CDR3 size: 13 residues. Sequencing was performed on T cells isolated from PBMCs. This TCR came from a human donor in good health. The gene calls are TRBV29-1 and TRBJ1-2; 9 bases agree with TRBD1. The CDR3 region is CSVLRTGATGYTF. CDR3 DNA: TGCAGCGTGCTACGGACAGGGGCCACTGGCTACACCTTC.